The 31 T cell receptor beta chains given below trace back to one sample, sequenced in a study of cytotoxic CD8 clonotypes in ibrutinib-treated CLL. The data were produced by immunoSEQ multiplex PCR, yet TCRdb's version contains in-frame clones alone and is incomplete. The sample records some 300,000 clones, roughly 85% being singletons. Source: PBMCs, taken before ibrutinib treatment. The receptors were gathered from a human donor with chronic lymphocytic leukemia.

The chain recombines TRBV5-4 with TRBJ1-5, with no clear D. The CDR3 runs 15 residues. V was shortened by 0 bases and J by 0 bases, with 7 bases between the two germline ends. In germline, CDR1 is SGHNT, CDR2 YYREEE (reference sequence). The CDR3 DNA reads as TGTGCCAGCAGCTTGGATGTAGATAGCAATCAGCCCCAGCATTTT. Encoded protein: CASSLDVDSNQPQHF.

The chain couples TRBV5-1 to TRBJ2-4, with 8 nucleotides matching TRBD2. This CDR3 comprises 15 residues. J lost 2 bases, V lost 4 bases, and 5 bases had no gene match. Germline V gene sequence: CDR1 SGHRS, CDR2 YFSETQ. The CDR3 spells CASSLGLEPKNIQYF. The CDR3 DNA sequence: TGCGCCAGCAGCCTGGGACTAGAACCCAAAAACATTCAGTACTTC.

This clone was seen more than once but under ten times. The gene calls are TRBV19 and TRBJ2-7; weak D call: TRBD2 (5 bases). CDR3 length equals 14 residues. The V and J ends lost 5 bases and 0 bases respectively, with 11 bases between them. The germline V gene encodes CDR1 LNHDA and CDR2 SQIVND (reference sequence). CDR3 amino acids: CASSVRDISYEQYF. CDR3 in DNA: TGTGCCAGTAGTGTGAGGGATATCTCCTACGAGCAGTACTTC.

This chain joins TRBV29-1 and TRBJ1-2, with D uncertain. The V end lost 4 bases, the J end lost 3 bases, and 12 bases lay between the germline ends. The CDR3 spans 13 residues. Germline V gene data show CDR1 as SQVTM and CDR2 as ANQGSEA. The CDR3: CSVGASNYYGYTF. The CDR3 bases are TGCAGCGTTGGGGCAAGCAATTACTATGGCTACACCTTC.

The chain joins TRBV5-8 to TRBJ2-1; no firm D call. The CDR3 contains 10 residues. Between the trimmed V and J ends, which lost 7 bases and 8 bases, there was a span of 7 bases. CDR1 is SGHTS, CDR2 YDEGEE, per germline. The chain's CDR3 is CASASDEQFF. Here the CDR3 DNA reads TGTGCCAGCGCCTCGGATGAGCAGTTCTTC.

About this clone: Relative to the germline gene, one junction end is altered; a read error may explain this. V is TRBV7-8 and J is TRBJ2-7; the match to TRBD1 covers 7 bases. The CDR3 is 12 amino acids. The germline gives CDR1 SGHVS, CDR2 FQNEAQ. CDR3 coding DNA: TGTGCCAGCAGCCCGCCGGGACAGTCCCAAGTCTTC. Protein: CASSPPGQSQVF. The full variable domain, its missing parts supplied by reference TRBV7-8 and TRBJ2-7, is GAGVSQSPRYKVAKRGQDVALRCDPISGHVSLFWYQQALGQGPEFLTYFQNEAQLDKSGLPSDRFFAERPEGSVSTLKIQRTQQEDSAVYLCASSPPGQSQVFGPGTRLTVT.

In this sample, this clone turned up a few times. The chain employs TRBV4-1 and TRBJ1-1, with D tentatively TRBD1 (5 bases). V was pared by 0 bases and J by 1 base, with 18 bases between. This CDR3 spans 18 amino acids. CDR1 and CDR2 from the germline V gene are MGHRA and YSYEKL. The CDR3 region has the DNA TGCGCCAGCAGCCAAGACTCCGGGACCTCCATGGCGAACACTGAAGCTTTCTTT. This translates into CASSQDSGTSMANTEAFF.

The gene calls are TRBV9 and TRBJ2-5, with TRBD2 matching 10 bases. Germline CDR1 and CDR2: SGDLS and YYNGEE. This CDR3 is built from 15 residues. Unmatched junction bases numbered 4, after V lost 0 bases and J lost 5 bases. CDR3 sequence: CASSVATSGMETQYF. The CDR3 DNA reads as TGTGCCAGCAGCGTAGCAACTAGCGGGATGGAGACCCAGTACTTC.

V gene TRBV19 combines with J gene TRBJ2-5, with D perhaps matching TRBD1 (5 bases). Per germline, CDR1 LNHDA and CDR2 SQIVND (reference sequence). CDR3 length: 13 residues. V lost 3 bases to trimming and J lost 4 bases, with 9 bases between them. CDR3 sequence (DNA): TGTGCCAGTAGTATCCTAGGGGCAGAGACCCAGTACTTC. This translates into CASSILGAETQYF.

This clone was picked up a small number of times. V usage is TRBV28 and J usage is TRBJ2-7; 9 bases line up with TRBD2. V was clipped by 1 base and J by 5 bases; unmatched bases: 6. CDR3 length: 15 amino acids. Germline values: CDR1 MDHEN, CDR2 SYDVKM. This CDR3 is CASSLFPREGNEQYF. The DNA for the CDR3 is TGTGCCAGCAGTTTATTCCCGCGGGAGGGCAACGAGCAGTACTTC.

The chain joins TRBV29-1 to TRBJ2-1; tentative D call: TRBD1 (5 bases). V was trimmed by 3 bases and J by 14 bases, leaving 14 bases between them. The CDR3 sequence is 11 residues long. CDR1 is SQVTM and CDR2 is ANQGSEA in the germline V gene. The CDR3 DNA is TGCAGCGTTGAGGGAATGGGGCTGGAGTTCTTC. Translated: CSVEGMGLEFF.

V gene TRBV29-1 combines with J gene TRBJ1-1; 10 bases agree with TRBD1. The V segment lost 3 bases and the J segment 4 bases; nucleotides outside the gene matches: 14. Germline V gives CDR1 SQVTM, CDR2 ANQGSEA. The CDR3 has 17 residues. The DNA for the CDR3 is TGCAGCGTTGACGGCACCCGGGACAGGGGTGGTGGCACTGAAGCTTTCTTT. Protein: CSVDGTRDRGGGTEAFF.

The chain carries TRBV28 and TRBJ2-7; 9 bases are a match to TRBD2. CDR1 and CDR2 from the germline V gene are MDHEN and SYDVKM. The CDR3 length is 15 residues. The J segment lost 5 bases and the V segment lost 5 bases, leaving 10 bases of the junction unmatched. For the CDR3, the DNA is TGTGCCAGCAGTATCACTAGCGGGTCTTTGAACGAGCAGTACTTC. The encoded protein is CASSITSGSLNEQYF.

The chain recombines TRBV19 with TRBJ1-1, with D unresolved. V lost 3 bases and J 1 base, leaving 9 bases between the germline ends. Germline loops: CDR1 LNHDA, CDR2 SQIVND (reference sequence). This CDR3 comprises 14 residues. The CDR3 DNA is TGTGCCAGTAGTATTTGGGCAGAGAACACTGAAGCTTTCTTT. Translation: CASSIWAENTEAFF.

The chain is built from TRBV5-6 and TRBJ2-7, with D perhaps matching TRBD2 (5 bases). This CDR3 comprises 14 residues. Germline loops: CDR1 SGHDT, CDR2 YYEEEE. V was trimmed by 2 bases and J by 2 bases, leaving 11 bases between them. The CDR3 bases are TGTGCCAGCAGCTTTTATGCGGGTACCTACGAGCAGTACTTC. This encodes CASSFYAGTYEQYF. Variable domain in full (rest from reference TRBV5-6 and TRBJ2-7): DAGVTQSPTHLIKTRGQQVTLRCSPKSGHDTVSWYQQALGQGPQFIFQYYEEEERQRGNFPDRFSGHQFPNYSSELNVNALLLGDSALYLCASSFYAGTYEQYFGPGTRLTVT.

The gene calls are TRBV4-2 and TRBJ2-3; the match to TRBD2 covers 8 bases. In germline, CDR1 is LGHNA, CDR2 YNFKEQ. The CDR3 consists of 16 residues. Trimming cost V 1 base and J 3 bases; bases outside gene matches: 6. The CDR3 reads CASSQAGTRPTDTQYF. The CDR3 DNA reads as TGTGCCAGCAGCCAAGCCGGGACTAGACCAACAGATACGCAGTATTTT.

This clone has only one observation. Here the CDR3 reads CASSELAGGPSEQFF. CDR3 in DNA: TGTGCCAGCAGCGAGCTAGCGGGAGGGCCCAGTGAGCAGTTCTTC. The chain recombines TRBV5-4 with TRBJ2-1; the match to TRBD2 covers 12 bases. V lost 4 bases to trimming and J lost 9 bases; unmatched junction nucleotides: 8. CDR1 is SGHNT, CDR2 YYREEE, per germline (reference sequence). The CDR3 runs 15 residues.

The chain joins TRBV21-1 to TRBJ1-2; the table's D call, TRBD1, was not checked against the DNA. TRBV21-1 is described as a pseudogene. CDR3 length equals 15 residues. CDR3 protein: CASSKYEGTPYGYTF. CDR3 in DNA: TGTGCCAGCAGCAAATATGAAGGGACACCCTATGGCTACACCTTC.

The chain has TRBV2 and TRBJ1-1, with D possibly matching TRBD1 (6 bases). Per germline, CDR1 SNHLY and CDR2 FYNNEI. This CDR3 is 13 amino acids long. V shed 4 bases and J shed 1 base, with 7 bases lying between them. CDR3 loop: CASSATGNTEAFF. The CDR3 coding sequence is TGTGCCAGCAGTGCGACAGGGAACACTGAAGCTTTCTTT.

The chain employs TRBV4-1 and TRBJ2-5; TRBD1 aligns across 7 bases. This CDR3 comprises 16 residues. V lost 3 bases, J lost 1 base, and 8 bases stayed unmatched. Looked up from germline, CDR1 is MGHRA and CDR2 is YSYEKL. CDR3 nucleotide sequence: TGCGCCAGCAGCCAGATAAACAGGGGCCCCCAAGAGACCCAGTACTTC. Its translation: CASSQINRGPQETQYF.

Remarks on this clone: Within the sample, other DNA sequences also encode this same CDR3. This rearrangement joins TRBV5-1 to TRBJ1-5; D unresolved. Looked up from germline, CDR1 is SGHRS and CDR2 is YFSETQ. This CDR3 has 14 residues. Trimming cost V 0 bases and J 4 bases, with 8 bases left between them. The CDR3 loop is CASSLGQENQPQHF. The CDR3 DNA sequence: TGCGCCAGCAGCTTGGGACAAGAGAATCAGCCCCAGCATTTT.

This clone came up once. The chain links TRBV28 to TRBJ2-4; no clear D. The germline V gene encodes CDR1 MDHEN and CDR2 SYDVKM. The CDR3 loop spans 14 amino acids. Between the trimmed V and J ends, which lost 6 bases and 1 base, there was a span of 10 bases. CDR3 sequence (DNA): TGTGCCAGCAGCCTCCTTGGGGCCAAAAACATTCAGTACTTC. Amino acid sequence: CASSLLGAKNIQYF.

The rearrangement joins TRBV16 to TRBJ1-1; D remains unclear. The germline V and J ends were trimmed by 4 bases and 4 bases, with 10 bases remaining between them. The CDR3 is 13 residues long. Germline CDR1 and CDR2: KGHSY and FQNENV. CDR3 sequence (DNA): TGTGCCAGCAGCCGAGGTCTGGGCACTGAAGCTTTCTTT. It is translated as CASSRGLGTEAFF.

This clone was counted between two and nine times. The V gene is TRBV2, the J gene TRBJ1-1; possibly TRBD1 for D (6 bases). Germline values: CDR1 SNHLY, CDR2 FYNNEI. Trimming cost V 10 bases and J 4 bases, with 10 bases left between them. This CDR3 has 11 residues. CDR3: CATTGPTEAFF. Written as DNA, the CDR3 is TGTGCCACCACAGGGCCCACTGAAGCTTTCTTT.

Note on this clone: This may arise from a read error, as a much more abundant clone is one base away. CDR3 in amino acids: CASSFQETQYF. The DNA of the CDR3 is TGTGCCAGCAGCTTCCAAGAGACCCAGTACTTC. The J gene is TRBJ2-5, the V gene TRBV5-4, with D unresolved. The CDR3 covers 11 residues. CDR1 SGHNT and CDR2 YYREEE come from the germline V gene (reference sequence). V dropped 2 bases and J dropped 1 base, with 0 bases sitting between them.

The chain recombines TRBV7-8 with TRBJ2-7, with TRBD2 identical over 9 bases. With V trimmed by 0 bases and J by 7 bases, 7 bases remained unmatched. Germline lookup yields CDR1 SGHVS and CDR2 FQNEAQ. The CDR3 has 15 residues. The DNA for the CDR3 is TGTGCCAGCAGCTTAGCGCTAGCGGGAACGCAGGAGCAGTACTTC. Amino acids: CASSLALAGTQEQYF.

This clone came up a few times. The rearrangement uses TRBV27 and TRBJ1-5; weak D call: TRBD1 (5 bases). Germline loops: CDR1 MNHEY, CDR2 SMNVEV (reference sequence). Trimming cost V 6 bases and J 5 bases, with 14 bases left between them. This CDR3 is 14 amino acids long. The CDR3 DNA reads TGTGCCAGCAGCACAGCCCAGGGTTATCAGCCCCAGCATTTT. This codes for CASSTAQGYQPQHF.

V and J are TRBV5-8 and TRBJ2-7; D gene uncertain. V dropped 2 bases and J dropped 3 bases, with 6 bases sitting between them. The CDR3 contains 12 residues. From germline, CDR1 is SGHTS and CDR2 YDEGEE. The CDR3 DNA sequence: TGTGCCAGCAGCTTCTACAACTACGAGCAGTACTTC. The encoded protein is CASSFYNYEQYF. Supplemented by reference TRBV5-8 and TRBJ2-7, the full variable domain reads EAGVTQSPTHLIKTRGQQATLRCSPISGHTSVYWYQQALGLGLQFLLWYDEGEERNRGNFPPRFSGRQFPNYSSELNVNALELEDSALYLCASSFYNYEQYFGPGTRLTVT.

This rearrangement joins TRBV5-4 to TRBJ2-7, with 7 positions matching TRBD2. This CDR3 contains 14 residues. The V gene's germline CDR1 is SGHNT and CDR2 YYREEE (reference sequence). The V segment lost 2 bases and the J segment 0 bases; nucleotides outside the gene matches: 2. The CDR3 region is CASSFPSGSYEQYF. CDR3 in DNA: TGTGCCAGCAGCTTCCCTAGCGGCTCCTACGAGCAGTACTTC.

The chain recombines TRBV7-3 with TRBJ2-1, with 11 bases lining up with TRBD2. CDR3 length: 16 residues. The germline V gene has CDR1 SGHTA and CDR2 FQGTGA. Losses at the gene ends were 5 bases for V and 5 bases for J; bases not matched to a gene: 8. The CDR3 region has the DNA TGTGCCAGCAGCCCGACCGGGACTAGCGGAGACAATGAGCAGTTCTTC. Protein product: CASSPTGTSGDNEQFF.

This sequence joins TRBV27 and TRBJ2-5; D gene unclear. V lost 6 bases to trimming and J lost 4 bases, with 6 bases between them. This CDR3 has 11 amino acids. CDR1 is MNHEY, CDR2 SMNVEV, per germline (reference sequence). The CDR3 sequence: CASRWRETQYF. For the CDR3, the DNA is TGTGCCAGCAGGTGGAGAGAGACCCAGTACTTC.